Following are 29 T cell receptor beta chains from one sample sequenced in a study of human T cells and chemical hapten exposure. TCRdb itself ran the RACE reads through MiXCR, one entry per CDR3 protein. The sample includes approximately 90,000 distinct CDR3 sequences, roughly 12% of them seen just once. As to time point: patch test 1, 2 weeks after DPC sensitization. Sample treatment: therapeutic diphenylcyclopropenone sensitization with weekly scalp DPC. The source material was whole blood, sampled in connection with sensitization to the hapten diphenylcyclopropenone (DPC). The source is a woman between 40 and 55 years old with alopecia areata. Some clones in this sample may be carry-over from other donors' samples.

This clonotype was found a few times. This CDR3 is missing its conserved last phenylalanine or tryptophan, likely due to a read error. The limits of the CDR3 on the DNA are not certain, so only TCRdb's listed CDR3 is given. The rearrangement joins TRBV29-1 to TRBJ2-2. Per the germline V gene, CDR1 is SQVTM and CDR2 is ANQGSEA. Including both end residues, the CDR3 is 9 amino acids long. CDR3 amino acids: CSPKDGQAV.

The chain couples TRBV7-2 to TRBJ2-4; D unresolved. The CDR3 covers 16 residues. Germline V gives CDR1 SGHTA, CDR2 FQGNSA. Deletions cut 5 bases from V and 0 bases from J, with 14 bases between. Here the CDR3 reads CASSPSSILAKNIQYF. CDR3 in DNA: TGTGCCAGCAGCCCCAGTTCCATACTAGCCAAAAACATTCAGTACTTC.

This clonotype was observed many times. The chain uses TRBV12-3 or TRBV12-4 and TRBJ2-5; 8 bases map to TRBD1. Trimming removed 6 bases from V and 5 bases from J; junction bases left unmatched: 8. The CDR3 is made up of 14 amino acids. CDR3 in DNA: TGTGCCAGCAGGAGGACAGGGAGTGGGGAGACCCAGTACTTC. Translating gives CASRRTGSGETQYF.

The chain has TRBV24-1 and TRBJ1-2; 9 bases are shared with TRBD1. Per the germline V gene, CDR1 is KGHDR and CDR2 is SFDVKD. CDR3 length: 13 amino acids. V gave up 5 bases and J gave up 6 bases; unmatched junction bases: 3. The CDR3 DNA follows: TGTGCCACCAGTGCTTGGACAGGGGATGGCTACACCTTC. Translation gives CATSAWTGDGYTF.

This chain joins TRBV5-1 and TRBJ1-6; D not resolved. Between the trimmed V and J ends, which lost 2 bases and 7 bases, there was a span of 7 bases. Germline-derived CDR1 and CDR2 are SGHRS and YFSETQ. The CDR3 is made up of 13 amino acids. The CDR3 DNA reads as TGCGCCAGCAGCTTATCAAGCAATTCACCCCTCCACTTT. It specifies CASSLSSNSPLHF.

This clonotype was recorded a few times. CDR3 DNA sequence: TGCAGTGCTAGTGCCATTGGGCTAGCGCCTGTCAATGAGCAGTTCTTC. Residues: CSASAIGLAPVNEQFF. The genes are TRBV20-1 and TRBJ2-1; D perhaps matches TRBD2 (6 bases). Germline CDR1 reads DFQATT; CDR2 reads SNEGSKA (reference sequence). The CDR3 runs 16 residues. The V gene lost 3 bases and the J gene lost 6 bases, with 21 bases spanning the gap.

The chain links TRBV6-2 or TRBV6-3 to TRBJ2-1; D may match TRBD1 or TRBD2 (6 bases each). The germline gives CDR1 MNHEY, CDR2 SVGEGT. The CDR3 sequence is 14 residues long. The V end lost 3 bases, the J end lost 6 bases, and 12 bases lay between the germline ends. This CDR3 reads CASSYGRGVNEQFF. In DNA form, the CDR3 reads TGTGCCAGCAGTTATGGAAGGGGGGTCAATGAGCAGTTCTTC.

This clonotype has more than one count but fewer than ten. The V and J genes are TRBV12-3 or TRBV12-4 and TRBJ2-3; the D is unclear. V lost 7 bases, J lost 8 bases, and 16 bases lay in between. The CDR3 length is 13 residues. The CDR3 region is CASTTTGMGTQYF. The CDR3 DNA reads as TGTGCCAGCACCACCACCGGAATGGGTACGCAGTATTTT.

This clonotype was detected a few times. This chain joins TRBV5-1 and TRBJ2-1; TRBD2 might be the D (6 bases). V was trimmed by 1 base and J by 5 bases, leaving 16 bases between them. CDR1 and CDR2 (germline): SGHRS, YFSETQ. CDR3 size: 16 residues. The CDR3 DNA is TGCGCCAGCAGCTTGATACCGGGACTGGGCGACAATGAGCAGTTCTTC. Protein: CASSLIPGLGDNEQFF.

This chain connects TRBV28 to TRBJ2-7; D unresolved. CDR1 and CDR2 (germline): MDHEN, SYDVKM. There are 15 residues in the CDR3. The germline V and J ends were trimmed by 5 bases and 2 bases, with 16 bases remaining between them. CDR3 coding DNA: TGTGCCAGCAGTACCCAACTAAAGACCCCCTACGAGCAGTACTTC. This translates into CASSTQLKTPYEQYF.

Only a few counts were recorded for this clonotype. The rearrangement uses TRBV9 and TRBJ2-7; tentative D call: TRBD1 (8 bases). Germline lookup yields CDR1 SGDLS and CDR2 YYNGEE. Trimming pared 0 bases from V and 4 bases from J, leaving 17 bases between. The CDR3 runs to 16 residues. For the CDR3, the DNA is TGTGCCAGCAGCGTAGCCGGACAGGGAGGGGGATACGAGCAGTACTTC. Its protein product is CASSVAGQGGGYEQYF.

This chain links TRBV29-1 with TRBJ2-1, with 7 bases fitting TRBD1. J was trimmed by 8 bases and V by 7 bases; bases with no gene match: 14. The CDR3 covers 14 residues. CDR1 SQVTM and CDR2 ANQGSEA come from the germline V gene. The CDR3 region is CSGSFSTGLDEQFF. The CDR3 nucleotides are TGCAGCGGGTCGTTCTCGACAGGGCTTGATGAGCAGTTCTTC.

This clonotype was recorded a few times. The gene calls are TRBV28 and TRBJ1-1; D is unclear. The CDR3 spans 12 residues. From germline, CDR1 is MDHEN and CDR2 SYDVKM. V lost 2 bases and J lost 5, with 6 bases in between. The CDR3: CASSLVQTEAFF. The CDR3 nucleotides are TGTGCCAGCAGTTTAGTGCAGACTGAAGCTTTCTTT.

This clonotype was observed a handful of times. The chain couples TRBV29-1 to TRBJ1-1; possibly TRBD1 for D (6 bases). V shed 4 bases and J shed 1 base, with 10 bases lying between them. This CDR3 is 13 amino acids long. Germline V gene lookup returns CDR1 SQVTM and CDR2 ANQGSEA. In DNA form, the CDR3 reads TGCAGCGTTGCCCAGGGGCCGAACACTGAAGCTTTCTTT. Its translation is CSVAQGPNTEAFF.

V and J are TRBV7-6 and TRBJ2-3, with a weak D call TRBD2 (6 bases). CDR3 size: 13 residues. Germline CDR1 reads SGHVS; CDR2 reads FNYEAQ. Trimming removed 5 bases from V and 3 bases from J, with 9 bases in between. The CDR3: CASSASVTDTQYF. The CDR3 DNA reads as TGTGCCAGCAGCGCTAGCGTTACAGATACGCAGTATTTT.

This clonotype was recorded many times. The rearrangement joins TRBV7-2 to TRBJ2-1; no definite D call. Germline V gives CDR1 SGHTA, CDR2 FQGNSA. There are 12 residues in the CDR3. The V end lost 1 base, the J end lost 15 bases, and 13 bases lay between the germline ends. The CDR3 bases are TGTGCCAGCAGCTTAGTAAGTACTCGGTGGTTCTTC. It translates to CASSLVSTRWFF. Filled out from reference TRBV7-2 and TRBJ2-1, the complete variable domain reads GAGVSQSPSNKVTEKGKDVELRCDPISGHTALYWYRQSLGQGLEFLIYFQGNSAPDKSGLPSDRFSAERTGGSVSTLTIQRTQQEDSAVYLCASSLVSTRWFFGPGTRLTVL.

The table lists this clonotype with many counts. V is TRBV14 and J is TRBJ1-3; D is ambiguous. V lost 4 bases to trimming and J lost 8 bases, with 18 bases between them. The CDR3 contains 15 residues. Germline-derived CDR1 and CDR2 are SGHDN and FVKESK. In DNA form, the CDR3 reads TGTGCCAGCAGCCCAACGTACGGGCTCGGAGACACCATATATTTT. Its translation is CASSPTYGLGDTIYF. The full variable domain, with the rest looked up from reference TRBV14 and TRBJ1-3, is EAGVTQFPSHSVIEKGQTVTLRCDPISGHDNLYWYRRVMGKEIKFLLHFVKESKQDESGMPNNRFLAERTGGTYSTLKVQPAELEDSGVYFCASSPTYGLGDTIYFGEGSWLTVV.

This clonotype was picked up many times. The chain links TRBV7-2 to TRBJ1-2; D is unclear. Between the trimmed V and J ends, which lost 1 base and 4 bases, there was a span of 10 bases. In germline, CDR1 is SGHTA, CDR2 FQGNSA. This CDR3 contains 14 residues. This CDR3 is CASSLGRISYGYTF. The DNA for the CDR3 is TGTGCCAGCAGCTTAGGCCGAATTTCCTATGGCTACACCTTC.

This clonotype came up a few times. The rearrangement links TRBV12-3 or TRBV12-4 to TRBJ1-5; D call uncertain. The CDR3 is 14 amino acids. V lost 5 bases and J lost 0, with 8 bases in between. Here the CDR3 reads CASSRAVSNQPQHF. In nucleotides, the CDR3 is TGTGCCAGCAGTCGGGCCGTTAGCAATCAGCCCCAGCATTTT.

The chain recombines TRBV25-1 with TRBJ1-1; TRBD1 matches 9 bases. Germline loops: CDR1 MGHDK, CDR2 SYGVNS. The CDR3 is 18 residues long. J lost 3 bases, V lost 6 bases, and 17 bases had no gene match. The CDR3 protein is CASSSPGTGHLLYTEAFF. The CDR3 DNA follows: TGTGCCAGCAGCAGTCCCGGGACAGGGCACCTCCTTTACACTGAAGCTTTCTTT.

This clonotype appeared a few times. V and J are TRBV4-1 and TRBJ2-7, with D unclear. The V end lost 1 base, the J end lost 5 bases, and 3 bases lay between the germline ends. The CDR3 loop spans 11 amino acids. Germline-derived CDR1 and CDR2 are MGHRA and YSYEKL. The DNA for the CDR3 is TGCGCCAGCAGCCAAGGCAACGAGCAGTACTTC. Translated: CASSQGNEQYF.

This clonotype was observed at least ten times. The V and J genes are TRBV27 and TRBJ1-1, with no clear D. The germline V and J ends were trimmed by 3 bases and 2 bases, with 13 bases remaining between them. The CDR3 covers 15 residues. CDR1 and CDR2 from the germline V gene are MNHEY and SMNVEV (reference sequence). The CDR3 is CASSLDGQINTEAFF. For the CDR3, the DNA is TGTGCCAGCAGTTTGGACGGGCAGATAAACACTGAAGCTTTCTTT.

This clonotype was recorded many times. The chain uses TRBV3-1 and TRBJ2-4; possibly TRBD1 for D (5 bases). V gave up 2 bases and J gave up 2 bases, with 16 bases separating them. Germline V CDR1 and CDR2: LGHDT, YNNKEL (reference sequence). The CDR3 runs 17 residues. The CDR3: CASSQWGQGLSKNIQYF. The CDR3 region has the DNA TGTGCCAGCAGCCAATGGGGCCAGGGCCTTTCCAAAAACATTCAGTACTTC.

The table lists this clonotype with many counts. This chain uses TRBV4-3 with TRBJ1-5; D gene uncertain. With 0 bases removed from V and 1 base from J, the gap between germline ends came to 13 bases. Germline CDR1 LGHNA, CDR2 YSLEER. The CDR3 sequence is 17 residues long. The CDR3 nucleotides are TGCGCCAGCAGCCAAGAAATCGGGAGGGCCAGCAATCAGCCCCAGCATTTT. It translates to CASSQEIGRASNQPQHF.

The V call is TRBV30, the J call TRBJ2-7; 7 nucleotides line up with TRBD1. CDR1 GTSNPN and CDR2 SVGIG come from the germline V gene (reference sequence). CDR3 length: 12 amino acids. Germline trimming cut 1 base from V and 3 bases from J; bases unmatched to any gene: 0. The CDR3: CAWSGTGYEQYF. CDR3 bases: TGTGCCTGGAGTGGGACAGGCTACGAGCAGTACTTC.

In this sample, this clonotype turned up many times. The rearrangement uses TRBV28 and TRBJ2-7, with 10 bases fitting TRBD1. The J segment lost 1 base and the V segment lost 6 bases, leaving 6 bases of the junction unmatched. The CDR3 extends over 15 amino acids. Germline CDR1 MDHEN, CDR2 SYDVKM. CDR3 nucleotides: TGTGCCAGCAGGGGCGGGGGACAGGGGTCCTACGAGCAGTACTTC. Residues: CASRGGGQGSYEQYF. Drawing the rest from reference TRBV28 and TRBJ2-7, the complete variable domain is DVKVTQSSRYLVKRTGEKVFLECVQDMDHENMFWYRQDPGLGLRLIYFSYDVKMKEKGDIPEGYSVSREKKERFSLILESASTNQTSMYLCASRGGGQGSYEQYFGPGTRLTVT.

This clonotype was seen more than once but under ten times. The CDR3 sequence: CASSLSLAGGSPYEQYF. The CDR3, as DNA: TGCGCCAGCAGCTTGAGCCTAGCGGGAGGAAGCCCCTACGAGCAGTACTTC. The rearrangement uses TRBV5-1 and TRBJ2-7, with 11 bases matching TRBD2. Per the germline V gene, CDR1 is SGHRS and CDR2 is YFSETQ. The CDR3 runs 17 residues. The J segment lost 2 bases and the V segment lost 1 base, leaving 8 bases of the junction unmatched.

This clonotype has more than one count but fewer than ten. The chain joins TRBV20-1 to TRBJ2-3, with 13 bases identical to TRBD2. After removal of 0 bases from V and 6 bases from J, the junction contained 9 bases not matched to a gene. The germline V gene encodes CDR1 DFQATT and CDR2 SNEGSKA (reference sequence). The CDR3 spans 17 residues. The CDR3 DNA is TGCAGTGCTAGAGATGGCGGACTAGCGGGAGTTGAGGATACGCAGTATTTT. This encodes CSARDGGLAGVEDTQYF.

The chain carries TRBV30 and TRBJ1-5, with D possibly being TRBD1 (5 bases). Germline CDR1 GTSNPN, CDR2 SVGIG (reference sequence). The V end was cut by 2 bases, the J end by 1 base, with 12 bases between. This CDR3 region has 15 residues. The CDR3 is CAWSRRGLSNQPQHF. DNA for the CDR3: TGTGCCTGGAGTAGGAGGGGCTTAAGCAATCAGCCCCAGCATTTT. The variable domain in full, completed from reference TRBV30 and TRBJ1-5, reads SQTIHQWPATLVQPVGSPLSLECTVEGTSNPNLYWYRQAAGRGLQLLFYSVGIGQISSEVPQNLSASRPQDRQFILSSKKLLLSDSGFYLCAWSRRGLSNQPQHFGDGTRLSIL.